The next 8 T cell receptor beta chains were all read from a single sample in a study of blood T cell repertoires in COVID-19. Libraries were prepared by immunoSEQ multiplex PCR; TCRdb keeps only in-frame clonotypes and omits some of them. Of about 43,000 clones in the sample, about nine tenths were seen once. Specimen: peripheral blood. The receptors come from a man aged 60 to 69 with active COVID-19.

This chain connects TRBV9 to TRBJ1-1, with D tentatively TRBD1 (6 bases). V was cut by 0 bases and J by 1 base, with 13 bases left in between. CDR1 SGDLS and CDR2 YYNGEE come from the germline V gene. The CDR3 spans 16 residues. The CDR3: CASSVEMGHSNTEAFF. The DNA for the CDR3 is TGTGCCAGCAGCGTAGAGATGGGACACTCGAACACTGAAGCTTTCTTT.

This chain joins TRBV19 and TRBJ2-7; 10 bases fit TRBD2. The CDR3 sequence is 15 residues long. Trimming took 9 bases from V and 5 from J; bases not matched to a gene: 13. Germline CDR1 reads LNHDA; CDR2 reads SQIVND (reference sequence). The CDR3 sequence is CARKDVAGGENEQYF. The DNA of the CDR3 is TGTGCCAGAAAAGACGTAGCGGGAGGTGAAAACGAGCAGTACTTC.

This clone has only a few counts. DNA of the CDR3: TGTGCCAGCAGCTTGGGGACAGGGTCTCGAAATGAGCAGTTCTTC. Its protein product is CASSLGTGSRNEQFF. The rearrangement uses TRBV11-3 and TRBJ2-1; TRBD1 matches 9 bases. J gave up 7 bases and V 3 bases, and 7 bases lay outside the gene matches. From germline, CDR1 is SGHNT and CDR2 YENEEA. The CDR3 runs to 15 residues.

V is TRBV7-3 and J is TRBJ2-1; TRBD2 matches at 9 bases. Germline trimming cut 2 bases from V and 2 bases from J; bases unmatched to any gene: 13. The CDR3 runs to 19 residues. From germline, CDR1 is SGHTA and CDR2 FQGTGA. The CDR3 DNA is TGTGCCAGCAGCTTAGTGGCCCCGACTAGCGGTGCGGCCTACAATGAGCAGTTCTTC. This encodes CASSLVAPTSGAAYNEQFF.

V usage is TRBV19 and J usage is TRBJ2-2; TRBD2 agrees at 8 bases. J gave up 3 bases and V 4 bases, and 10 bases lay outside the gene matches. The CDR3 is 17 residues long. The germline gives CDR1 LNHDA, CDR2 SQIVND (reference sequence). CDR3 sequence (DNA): TGTGCCAGTAGTACCAGGACTAGCCCAGCCGACACCGGGGAGCTGTTTTTT. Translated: CASSTRTSPADTGELFF.

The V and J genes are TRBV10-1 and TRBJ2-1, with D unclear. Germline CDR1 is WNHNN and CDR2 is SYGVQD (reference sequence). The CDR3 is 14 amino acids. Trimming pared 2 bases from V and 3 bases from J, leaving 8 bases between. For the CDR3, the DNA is TGCGCCAGCAGTGAGGGTGCCGGCTACAATGAGCAGTTCTTC. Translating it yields CASSEGAGYNEQFF.

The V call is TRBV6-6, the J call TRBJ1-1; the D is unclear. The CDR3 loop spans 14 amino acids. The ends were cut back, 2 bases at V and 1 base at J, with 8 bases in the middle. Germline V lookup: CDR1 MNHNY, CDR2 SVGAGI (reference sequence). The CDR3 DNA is TGTGCCAGCAGTTACCAGGAATCGAACACTGAAGCTTTCTTT. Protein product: CASSYQESNTEAFF.

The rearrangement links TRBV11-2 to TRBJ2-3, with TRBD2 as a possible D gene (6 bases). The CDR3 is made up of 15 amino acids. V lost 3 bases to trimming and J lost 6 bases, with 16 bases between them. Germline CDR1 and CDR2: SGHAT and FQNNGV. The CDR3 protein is CASSLTKALADTQYF. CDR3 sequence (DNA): TGTGCCAGCAGCTTGACCAAGGCCCTAGCGGATACGCAGTATTTT.